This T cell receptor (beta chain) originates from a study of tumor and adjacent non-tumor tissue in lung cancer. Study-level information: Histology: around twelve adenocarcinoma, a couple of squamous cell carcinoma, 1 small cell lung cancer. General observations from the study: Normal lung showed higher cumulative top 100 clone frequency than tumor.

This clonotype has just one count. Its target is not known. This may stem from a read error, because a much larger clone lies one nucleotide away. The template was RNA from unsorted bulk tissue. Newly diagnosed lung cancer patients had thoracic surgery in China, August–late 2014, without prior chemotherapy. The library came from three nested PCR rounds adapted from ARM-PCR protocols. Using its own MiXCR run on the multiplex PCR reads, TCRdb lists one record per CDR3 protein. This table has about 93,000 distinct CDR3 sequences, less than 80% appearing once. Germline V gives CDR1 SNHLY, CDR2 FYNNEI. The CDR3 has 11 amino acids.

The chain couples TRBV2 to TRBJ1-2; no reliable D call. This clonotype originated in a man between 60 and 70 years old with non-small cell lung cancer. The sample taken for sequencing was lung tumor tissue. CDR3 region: CASSDKYGYIF. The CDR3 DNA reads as TGTGCCAGCAGTGATAAGTATGGCTACATCTTC.